What follows are 29 T cell receptor beta chains derived from one specimen sequenced in a study of CD8 T cells in ankylosing spondylitis. TCRdb processed the 5' RACE reads anew with MiXCR; each CDR3 protein has one entry. The sample lists a few hundred thousand distinct CDR3 sequences, over 9.5% seen once, with about a fifth in the top ten. Sequencing input: blood, either unsorted or a sorted T cell fraction (not recorded which). The origin of the receptors is a male donor with ankylosing spondylitis or in good health (not recorded which).

This chain connects TRBV6-1 to TRBJ2-1; 7 bases line up with TRBD2. There are 18 residues in the CDR3. Trimming took 2 bases from V and 0 from J; bases not matched to a gene: 10. Germline loops: CDR1 MNHNS, CDR2 SASEGT. CDR3 loop: CASSETVLTSTSYNEQFF. The CDR3, as DNA: TGTGCCAGCAGTGAAACAGTCCTGACTAGCACCTCCTACAATGAGCAGTTCTTC.

This clonotype was counted ten times or more. CDR3 DNA: TGTGCCAGCAGCTCCACAGACAAGGACTCTGGAAACACCATATATTTT. Encoded protein: CASSSTDKDSGNTIYF. J is TRBJ1-3 and V is TRBV7-3; D gene uncertain. The CDR3 consists of 16 residues. V shed 4 bases and J shed 0 bases, with 13 bases lying between them. CDR1 SGHTA and CDR2 FQGTGA come from the germline V gene.

This clonotype showed up just a few times. V usage is TRBV14 and J usage is TRBJ2-5; weak D call: TRBD2 (5 bases). V was trimmed by 0 bases and J by 1 base, leaving 9 bases between them. CDR1 and CDR2 from the germline V gene are SGHDN and FVKESK. The CDR3 has 15 amino acids. CDR3 region: CASSQEGGFQETQYF. In DNA, the CDR3 is TGTGCCAGCAGCCAAGAAGGAGGATTCCAAGAGACCCAGTACTTC.

This clonotype has a handful of counts. The rearrangement uses TRBV6-1 and TRBJ1-2; 7 bases line up with TRBD1. With 6 bases clipped from V and 5 bases from J, the junction kept 3 bases outside the gene matches. The germline V gene encodes CDR1 MNHNS and CDR2 SASEGT. The CDR3 is 12 amino acids. The CDR3 DNA is TGTGCCAGCAGACCAGGGGGATATGGCTACACCTTC. Translation gives CASRPGGYGYTF.

Points on this clonotype: This may arise from a read error, as a much more abundant clone is one base away. The chain links TRBV12-3 or TRBV12-4 to TRBJ2-3; tentatively, D is TRBD2 (6 bases). The CDR3 has 16 amino acids. The germline V and J ends were trimmed by 5 bases and 4 bases, with 19 bases remaining between them. The CDR3 loop is CASSPPERLEADTQYF. CDR3 DNA: TGTGCCAGCAGTCCCCCGGAGAGACTAGAGGCAGATACGCAGTATTTT.

The rearrangement links TRBV2 to TRBJ2-7, with 9 bases that match TRBD2. The CDR3 is made up of 14 amino acids. Germline CDR1 and CDR2: SNHLY and FYNNEI. The V gene end was trimmed by 4 bases and the J gene end by 2 bases; junction bases not matched to a gene: 3. This CDR3 reads CASSVGGGAYEQYF. CDR3 nucleotides: TGTGCCAGCAGTGTGGGCGGGGGGGCCTACGAGCAGTACTTC.

This clonotype was recorded many times. The CDR3 here is CASSFTGTGGLDEQFF. The DNA for the CDR3 is TGCGCCAGCAGTTTTACCGGGACAGGGGGCTTGGATGAGCAGTTCTTC. This chain uses TRBV5-1 with TRBJ2-1; 12 bases are shared with TRBD1. Germline CDR1 and CDR2: SGHRS and YFSETQ. After removal of 5 bases from V and 8 bases from J, the junction contained 11 bases not matched to a gene. The CDR3 has 16 amino acids.

This clonotype was counted ten times or more. The genes are TRBV3-1 and TRBJ2-6; 9 bases are a match to TRBD1. The CDR3 is made up of 18 amino acids. V lost 4 bases to trimming and J lost 0 bases; unmatched junction nucleotides: 7. Germline CDR1 LGHDT, CDR2 YNNKEL (reference sequence). CDR3 DNA: TGTGCCAGCAGCCCTAGGACAGGGGACCACTCTGGGGCCAACGTCCTGACTTTC. Translation gives CASSPRTGDHSGANVLTF.

This chain uses TRBV7-8 with TRBJ2-7, with D perhaps matching TRBD1 (6 bases). The CDR3 runs 13 residues. Germline loops: CDR1 SGHVS, CDR2 FQNEAQ. V was shortened by 9 bases and J by 0 bases, with 12 bases between the two germline ends. The CDR3 is CARGTRSSYEQYF. DNA for the CDR3: TGTGCCAGGGGGACAAGGAGCTCCTACGAGCAGTACTTC.

The J gene is TRBJ1-1, the V gene TRBV7-9, with D uncertain. CDR3 length: 14 amino acids. The germline V gene encodes CDR1 SEHNR and CDR2 FQNEAQ (reference sequence). V was cut by 7 bases and J by 0 bases, with 12 bases left in between. The CDR3, as DNA: TGTGCCAGCACCTTTTCCTCTATGAACACTGAAGCTTTCTTT. Its translation: CASTFSSMNTEAFF.

The chain recombines TRBV12-3 or TRBV12-4 with TRBJ1-6; the D is unclear. The CDR3 covers 12 residues. Trimming pared 3 bases from V and 10 bases from J, leaving 7 bases between. The CDR3 sequence is CASSFLGSPLHF. For the CDR3, the DNA is TGTGCCAGCAGTTTCCTGGGATCACCCCTCCACTTT.

As for this clonotype: The junction shows a germline mismatch at one end, possibly a read error. This chain connects TRBV11-2 to TRBJ2-7; 8 nucleotides agree with TRBD2. CDR1 is SGHAT, CDR2 FQNNGV, per germline. The CDR3 runs 15 residues. CDR3 in amino acids: CASSLVSTSGYEQHF. Written as DNA, the CDR3 is TGTGCCAGCAGCTTAGTCAGTACTAGCGGCTACGAGCAGCACTTC.

V gene TRBV2 combines with J gene TRBJ1-4; D gene uncertain. The CDR3 runs to 11 residues. Germline-derived CDR1 and CDR2 are SNHLY and FYNNEI. V lost 8 bases to trimming and J lost 16 bases, with 17 bases between them. The CDR3 here is CASGGDFSPFF. CDR3 sequence (DNA): TGTGCCAGCGGCGGGGATTTCTCCCCGTTTTTT.

This clonotype has a handful of counts. The chain links TRBV5-4 to TRBJ2-1, with 13 bases identical to TRBD2. The germline V gene has CDR1 SGHNT and CDR2 YYREEE (reference sequence). Unmatched junction bases numbered 11, after V lost 4 bases and J lost 10 bases. The CDR3 covers 16 residues. The DNA for the CDR3 is TGTGCCAGCAGCCCCGGACTAGCGGGGGATTACAGGGAGCAGTTCTTC. This sequence encodes CASSPGLAGDYREQFF.

This clonotype has ten or more counts. The J gene is TRBJ1-1, the V gene TRBV5-1; a possible D gene is TRBD1 (6 bases). Deletions cut 7 bases from V and 5 bases from J, with 15 bases between. Per the germline V gene, CDR1 is SGHRS and CDR2 is YFSETQ. The CDR3 loop spans 13 amino acids. The CDR3 loop reads CASSWGGNTEAFF. In DNA, the CDR3 is TGCGCCAGCTCTTGGGGGGGCAATACTGAAGCTTTCTTT.

This clonotype was seen a few times. This chain links TRBV3-1 with TRBJ2-2; D remains unclear. The V gene's germline CDR1 is LGHDT and CDR2 YNNKEL (reference sequence). This CDR3 is 13 amino acids long. Trimming shortened V by 1 base and J by 6 bases, and 6 bases separated the two germline ends. This CDR3 reads CASSQVLAGELFF. The CDR3 bases are TGTGCCAGCAGCCAAGTCCTGGCCGGGGAGCTGTTTTTT.

This clonotype was picked up many times. V is TRBV5-6 and J is TRBJ1-2; TRBD1 aligns across 7 bases. J was trimmed by 0 bases and V by 4 bases; bases with no gene match: 3. The CDR3 runs to 14 residues. The V gene's germline CDR1 is SGHDT and CDR2 YYEEEE. For the CDR3, the DNA is TGTGCCAGCAGCAATGGACAGGCTAACTATGGCTACACCTTC. This codes for CASSNGQANYGYTF.

This clonotype has a handful of counts. The genes are TRBV5-1 and TRBJ2-3; the D gene is possibly TRBD2 (6 bases). The CDR3 runs 16 residues. The V gene lost 3 bases and the J gene lost 2 bases, with 16 bases spanning the gap. The germline gives CDR1 SGHRS, CDR2 YFSETQ. This CDR3 reads CASSSNSGGTTDTQYF. The CDR3 DNA reads as TGCGCCAGCAGCTCTAACAGCGGAGGGACCACAGATACGCAGTATTTT.

This clonotype appeared a few times. The V call is TRBV20-1, the J call TRBJ2-3; D is perhaps TRBD2 (7 bases). This CDR3 contains 14 residues. The germline V gene has CDR1 DFQATT and CDR2 SNEGSKA (reference sequence). The V and J ends lost 5 bases and 6 bases respectively, with 18 bases between them. In DNA, the CDR3 is TGCAGTGCTGGGGGCCGGGGGGCGCTTGATACGCAGTATTTT. Residues: CSAGGRGALDTQYF.

The chain employs TRBV9 and TRBJ2-7, with 10 bases fitting TRBD2. The CDR3 spans 15 residues. Per germline, CDR1 SGDLS and CDR2 YYNGEE. Losses at the gene ends were 4 bases for V and 0 bases for J; bases not matched to a gene: 4. The CDR3 bases are TGTGCCAGCAGCCTTAGCGGGGGGCCCTCCTACGAGCAGTACTTC. Encoded protein: CASSLSGGPSYEQYF.

At least ten counts were recorded for this clonotype. The CDR3 nucleotides read TGCAGTGCTACCGGGACTAGCATCGCAGATACGCAGTATTTT. This translates into CSATGTSIADTQYF. The chain employs TRBV20-1 and TRBJ2-3, with 9 bases that match TRBD2. The V segment lost 4 bases and the J segment 4 bases; nucleotides outside the gene matches: 6. Germline values: CDR1 DFQATT, CDR2 SNEGSKA (reference sequence). The CDR3 has 14 amino acids.

This clonotype was seen repeatedly, ten times or more. V usage is TRBV12-3 or TRBV12-4 and J usage is TRBJ2-3, with 7 bases aligning to TRBD1. The trim removed 5 bases at V and 3 bases at J, leaving 5 bases unmatched. The length of the CDR3 is 14 residues. The DNA for the CDR3 is TGTGCCAGCAGTCAGGGACAGAGAACAGATACGCAGTATTTT. It yields the protein CASSQGQRTDTQYF.

This clonotype was recorded at least ten times. The CDR3 is CAISPGTSTDTQYF. Written as DNA, the CDR3 is TGTGCCATCAGCCCCGGGACTAGTACAGATACGCAGTATTTT. J is TRBJ2-3 and V is TRBV10-3; 8 nucleotides agree with TRBD2. With V trimmed by 6 bases and J by 3 bases, 5 bases remained unmatched. Germline CDR1 and CDR2: ENHRY and SYGVKD. The CDR3 spans 14 residues.

This chain joins TRBV5-1 and TRBJ2-1, with D tentatively TRBD2 (6 bases). Germline values: CDR1 SGHRS, CDR2 YFSETQ. This CDR3 is built from 15 residues. V lost 3 bases and J 8 bases, leaving 18 bases between the germline ends. DNA for the CDR3: TGCGCCAGCAGCTGTGTCGTCGGGGGAAGCTATGAGCAGTTCTTC. It yields the protein CASSCVVGGSYEQFF.

The sample holds many counts of this clonotype. V and J are TRBV20-1 and TRBJ1-1; TRBD1 might be the D (5 bases). The length of the CDR3 is 11 residues. Germline lookup yields CDR1 DFQATT and CDR2 SNEGSKA (reference sequence). In DNA form, the CDR3 reads TGCAAGACAGTATGGAACACTGAAGCTTTCTTT. It codes for CKTVWNTEAFF.

This clonotype was found many times. V usage is TRBV6-1 and J usage is TRBJ1-6; D ambiguous. Looked up from germline, CDR1 is MNHNS and CDR2 is SASEGT. Deletions cut 0 bases from V and 7 bases from J, with 7 bases between. The CDR3 totals 14 residues. DNA for the CDR3: TGTGCCAGCAGTGAAGCGAGCCCAAATTCACCCCTCCACTTT. The encoded protein is CASSEASPNSPLHF.

Details on this clonotype: A single base separates this from a much larger clone, so it may be a read error. The chain is built from TRBV6-1 and TRBJ2-7; tentatively, D is TRBD1 (5 bases). The CDR3 is 14 amino acids. Germline V gene data show CDR1 as MNHNS and CDR2 as SASEGT. V shed 6 bases and J shed 3 bases, with 15 bases lying between them. CDR3 sequence: CASRPPRQNYEQYF. The CDR3 DNA reads TGTGCCAGCAGGCCCCCGCGACAGAACTACGAGCAGTACTTC.

This clonotype was observed at least ten times. V is TRBV25-1 and J is TRBJ2-3; D could derive from TRBD1 or TRBD2 (5 bases each). CDR3 length: 14 residues. Trimming left V 6 bases short and J 1 base short, with 11 bases between. Germline V lookup: CDR1 MGHDK, CDR2 SYGVNS. The CDR3 DNA reads TGTGCCAGCAGCTGGGGGAGAGGCACAGATACGCAGTATTTT. Its protein is CASSWGRGTDTQYF.

This clonotype was recorded at least ten times. The chain combines TRBV3-1 with TRBJ1-3; D might be TRBD1 (5 bases). There are 16 residues in the CDR3. Trimming removed 2 bases at V and 4 bases at J, with 15 bases between. CDR1 is LGHDT, CDR2 YNNKEL, per germline (reference sequence). Written as DNA, the CDR3 is TGTGCCAGCAGCCAAAACCGACCAGGGCTGGGAAACACCATATATTTT. Translation gives CASSQNRPGLGNTIYF.